Listed here are 2 T cell receptor beta chains from one sample, sequenced in a study of blood T cell repertoires in COVID-19. Generated by immunoSEQ multiplex PCR, the TCRdb table keeps only in-frame clones and is missing some. The sample carries 180,000 or so clones, over 65% recorded once. The sequencing sample was made of PBMCs or T cells enriched from blood (not recorded which). These receptors all come from a woman aged 50 to 65 who had recovered from COVID-19.

The V call is TRBV28, the J call TRBJ1-1, with 9 positions matching TRBD1. V trimming: 6 bases; J trimming: 0 bases; junction bases outside the gene matches: 5. There are 15 residues in the CDR3. Germline CDR1 is MDHEN and CDR2 is SYDVKM. The CDR3 bases are TGTGCCAGCAGATCCGGGACAGGGATGAACACTGAAGCTTTCTTT. Translated: CASRSGTGMNTEAFF.

The chain combines TRBV30 with TRBJ1-1, with D tentatively TRBD1 (6 bases). This CDR3 contains 14 residues. Trimming took 5 bases from V and 1 from J, leaving 14 bases between them. Per the germline V gene, CDR1 is GTSNPN and CDR2 is SVGIG (reference sequence). The CDR3 DNA is TGTGCCTGGCGTTCTTTGGACAGGAACACTGAAGCTTTCTTT. It is translated as CAWRSLDRNTEAFF.